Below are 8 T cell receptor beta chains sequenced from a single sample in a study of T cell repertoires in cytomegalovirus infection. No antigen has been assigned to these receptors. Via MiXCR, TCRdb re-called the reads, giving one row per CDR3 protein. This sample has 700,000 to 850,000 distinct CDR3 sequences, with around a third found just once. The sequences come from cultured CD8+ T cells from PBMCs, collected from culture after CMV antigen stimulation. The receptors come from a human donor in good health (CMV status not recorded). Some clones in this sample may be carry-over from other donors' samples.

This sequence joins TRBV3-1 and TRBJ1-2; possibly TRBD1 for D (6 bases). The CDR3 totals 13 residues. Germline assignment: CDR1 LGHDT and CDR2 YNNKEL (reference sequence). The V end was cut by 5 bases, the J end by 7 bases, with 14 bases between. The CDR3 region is CASSGTGRSGYTF. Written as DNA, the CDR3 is TGTGCCAGCAGCGGAACAGGGAGAAGTGGCTACACCTTC.

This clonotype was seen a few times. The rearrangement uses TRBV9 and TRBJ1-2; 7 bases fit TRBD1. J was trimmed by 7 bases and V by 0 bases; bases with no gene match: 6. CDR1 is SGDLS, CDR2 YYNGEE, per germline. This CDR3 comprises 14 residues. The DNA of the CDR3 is TGTGCCAGCAGCGTAGGGACAGGCAGACTTGGCTACACCTTC. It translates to CASSVGTGRLGYTF. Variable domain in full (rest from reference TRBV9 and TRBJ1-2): DSGVTQTPKHLITATGQRVTLRCSPRSGDLSVYWYQQSLDQGLQFLIQYYNGEERAKGNILERFSAQQFPDLHSELNLSSLELGDSALYFCASSVGTGRLGYTFGSGTRLTVV.

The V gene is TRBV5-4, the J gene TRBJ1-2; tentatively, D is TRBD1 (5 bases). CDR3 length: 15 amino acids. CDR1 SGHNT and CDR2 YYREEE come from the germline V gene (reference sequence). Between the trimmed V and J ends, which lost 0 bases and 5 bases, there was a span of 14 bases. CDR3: CASSLGDGAGYGYTF. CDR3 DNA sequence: TGTGCCAGCAGCTTGGGGGATGGGGCTGGGTATGGCTACACCTTC. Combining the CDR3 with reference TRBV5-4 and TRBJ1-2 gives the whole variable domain ETGVTQSPTHLIKTRGQQVTLRCSSQSGHNTVSWYQQALGQGPQFIFQYYREEENGRGNFPPRFSGLQFPNYSSELNVNALELDDSALYLCASSLGDGAGYGYTFGSGTRLTVV.

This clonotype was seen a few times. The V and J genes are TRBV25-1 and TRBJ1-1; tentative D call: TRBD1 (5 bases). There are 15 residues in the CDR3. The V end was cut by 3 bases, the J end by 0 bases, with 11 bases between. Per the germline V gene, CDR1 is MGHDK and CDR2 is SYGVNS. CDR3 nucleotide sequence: TGTGCCAGCAGTGACCAGGACACCCTGAACACTGAAGCTTTCTTT. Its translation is CASSDQDTLNTEAFF.

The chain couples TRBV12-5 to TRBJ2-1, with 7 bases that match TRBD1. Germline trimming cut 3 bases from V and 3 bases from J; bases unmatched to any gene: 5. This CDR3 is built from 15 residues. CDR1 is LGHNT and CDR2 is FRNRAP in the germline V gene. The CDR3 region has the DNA TGTGCTAGTGGTTTCGGACAGGCGGGCTACAATGAGCAGTTCTTC. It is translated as CASGFGQAGYNEQFF.

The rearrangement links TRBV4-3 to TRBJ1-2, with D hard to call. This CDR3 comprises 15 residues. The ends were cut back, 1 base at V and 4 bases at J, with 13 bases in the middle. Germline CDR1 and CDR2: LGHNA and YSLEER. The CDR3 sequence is CASSQARVSPYGYTF. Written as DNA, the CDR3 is TGCGCCAGCAGCCAAGCAAGGGTTTCTCCCTATGGCTACACCTTC.

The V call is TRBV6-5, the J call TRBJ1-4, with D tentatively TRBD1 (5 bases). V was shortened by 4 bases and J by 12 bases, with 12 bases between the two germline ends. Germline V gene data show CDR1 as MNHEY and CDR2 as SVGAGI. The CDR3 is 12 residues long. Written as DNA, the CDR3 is TGTGCCAGCAGTTCGGCAGGGCTGGAACTGTTTTTT. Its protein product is CASSSAGLELFF.

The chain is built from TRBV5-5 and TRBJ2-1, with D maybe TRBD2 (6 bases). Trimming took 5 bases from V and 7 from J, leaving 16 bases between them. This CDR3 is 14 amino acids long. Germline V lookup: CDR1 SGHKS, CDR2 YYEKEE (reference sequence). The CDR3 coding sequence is TGTGCCAGCAGTGGAGGGTGGGGTCGGAATGAGCAGTTCTTC. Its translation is CASSGGWGRNEQFF.